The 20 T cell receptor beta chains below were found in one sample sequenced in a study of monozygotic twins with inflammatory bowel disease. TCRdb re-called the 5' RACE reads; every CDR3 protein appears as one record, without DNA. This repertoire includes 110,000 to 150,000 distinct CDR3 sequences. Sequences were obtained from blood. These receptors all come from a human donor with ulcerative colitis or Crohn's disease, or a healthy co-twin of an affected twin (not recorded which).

CDR3 sequence reads: CASTNSQNTEAFF. The genes are TRBV2 and TRBJ1-1. CDR1 is SNHLY and CDR2 is FYNNEI in the germline V gene. The CDR3 runs 13 residues.

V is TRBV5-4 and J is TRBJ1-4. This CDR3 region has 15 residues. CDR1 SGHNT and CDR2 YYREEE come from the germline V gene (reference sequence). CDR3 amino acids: CASSFRRLRGEKLFF.

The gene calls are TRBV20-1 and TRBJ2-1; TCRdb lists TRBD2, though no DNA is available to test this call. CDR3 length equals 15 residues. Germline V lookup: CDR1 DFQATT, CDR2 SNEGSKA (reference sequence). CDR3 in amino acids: CSARTSGRSYNEQFF.

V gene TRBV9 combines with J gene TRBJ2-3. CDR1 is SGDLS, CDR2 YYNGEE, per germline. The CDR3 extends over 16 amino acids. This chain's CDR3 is CASSVGVTSSTDTQYF.

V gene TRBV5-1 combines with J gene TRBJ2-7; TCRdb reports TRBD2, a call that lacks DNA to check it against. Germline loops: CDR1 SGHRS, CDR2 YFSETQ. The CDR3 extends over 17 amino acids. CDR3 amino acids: CASSPYASGRMDYEQYF.

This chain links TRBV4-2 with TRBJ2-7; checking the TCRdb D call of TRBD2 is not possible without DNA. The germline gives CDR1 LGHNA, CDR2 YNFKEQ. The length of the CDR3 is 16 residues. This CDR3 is CASSQDLRTSGYEQYF.

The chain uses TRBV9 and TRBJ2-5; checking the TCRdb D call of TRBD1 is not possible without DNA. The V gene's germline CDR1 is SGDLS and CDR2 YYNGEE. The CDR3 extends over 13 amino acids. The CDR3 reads CASSPRAQETQYF.

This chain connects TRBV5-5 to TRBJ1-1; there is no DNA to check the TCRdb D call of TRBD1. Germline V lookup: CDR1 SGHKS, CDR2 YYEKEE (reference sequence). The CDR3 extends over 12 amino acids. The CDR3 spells CASSQDSPEAFF.

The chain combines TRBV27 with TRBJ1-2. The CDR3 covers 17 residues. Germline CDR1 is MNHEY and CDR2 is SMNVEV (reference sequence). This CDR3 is CASSHQAAVPSLYGYTF.

CDR3 protein: CAIKGGNSPLHF. J is TRBJ1-6 and V is TRBV10-3; TCRdb indicates TRBD1, and absent DNA this call remains unverified. The CDR3 totals 12 residues. CDR1 is ENHRY and CDR2 is SYGVKD in the germline V gene.

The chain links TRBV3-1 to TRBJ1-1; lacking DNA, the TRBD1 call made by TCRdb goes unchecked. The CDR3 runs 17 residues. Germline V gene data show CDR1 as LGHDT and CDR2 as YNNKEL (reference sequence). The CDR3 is CASSPHHRQGWDTEAFF.

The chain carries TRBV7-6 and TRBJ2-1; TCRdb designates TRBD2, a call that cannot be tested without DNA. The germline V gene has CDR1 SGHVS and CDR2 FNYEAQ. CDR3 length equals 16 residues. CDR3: CASSGEGSGRVYEQFF.

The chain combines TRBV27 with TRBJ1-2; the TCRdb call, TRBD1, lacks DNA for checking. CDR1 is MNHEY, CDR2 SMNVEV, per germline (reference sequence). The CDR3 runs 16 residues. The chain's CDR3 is CASSLSPGQGLYGYTF.

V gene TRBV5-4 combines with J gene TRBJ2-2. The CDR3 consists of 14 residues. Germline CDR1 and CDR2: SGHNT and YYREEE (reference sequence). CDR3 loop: CASSWELDTGELFF. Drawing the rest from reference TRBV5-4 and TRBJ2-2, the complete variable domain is ETGVTQSPTHLIKTRGQQVTLRCSSQSGHNTVSWYQQALGQGPQFIFQYYREEENGRGNFPPRFSGLQFPNYSSELNVNALELDDSALYLCASSWELDTGELFFGEGSRLTVL.

The CDR3 is CASSFKMTDTQYF. The gene calls are TRBV5-1 and TRBJ2-3. This CDR3 has 13 residues. Germline lookup yields CDR1 SGHRS and CDR2 YFSETQ.

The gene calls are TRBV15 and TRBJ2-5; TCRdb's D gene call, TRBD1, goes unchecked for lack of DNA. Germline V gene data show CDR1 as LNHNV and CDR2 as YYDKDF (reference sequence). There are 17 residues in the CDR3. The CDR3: CATSRDGHRGYQETQYF.

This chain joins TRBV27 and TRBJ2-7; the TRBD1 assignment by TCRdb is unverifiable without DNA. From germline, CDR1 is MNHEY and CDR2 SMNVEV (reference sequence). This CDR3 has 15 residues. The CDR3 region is CASSSPMQGVYEQYF.

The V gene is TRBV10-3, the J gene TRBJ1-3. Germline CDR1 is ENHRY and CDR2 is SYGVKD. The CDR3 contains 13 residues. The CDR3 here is CAISTETGNTIYF.

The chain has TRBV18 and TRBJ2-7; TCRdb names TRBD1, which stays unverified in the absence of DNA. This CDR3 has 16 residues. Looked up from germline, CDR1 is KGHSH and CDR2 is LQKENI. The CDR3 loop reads CASSPRQGDASYEQYF.

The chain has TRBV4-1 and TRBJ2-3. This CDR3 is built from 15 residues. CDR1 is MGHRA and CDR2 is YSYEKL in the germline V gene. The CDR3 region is CASSQVAGNTDTQYF.